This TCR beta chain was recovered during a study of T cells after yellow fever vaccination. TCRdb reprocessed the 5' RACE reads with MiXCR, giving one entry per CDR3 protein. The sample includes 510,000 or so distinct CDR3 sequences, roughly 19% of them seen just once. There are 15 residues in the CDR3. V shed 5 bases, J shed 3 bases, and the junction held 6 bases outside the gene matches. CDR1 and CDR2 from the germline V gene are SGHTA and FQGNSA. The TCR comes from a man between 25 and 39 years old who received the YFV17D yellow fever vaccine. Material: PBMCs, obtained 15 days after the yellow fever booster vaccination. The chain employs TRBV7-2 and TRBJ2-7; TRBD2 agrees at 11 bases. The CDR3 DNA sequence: TGTGCCAGCAGCGTACTAGCGGGAGACTACTACGAGCAGTACTTC. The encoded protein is CASSVLAGDYYEQYF.